This TCR beta chain was obtained from a study of shared clonotypes between healthy human individuals. Study summary: Three plates each covered CD4 naive and memory; CD8 naive two, CD8 memory one.

Deletions cut 3 bases from V and 0 bases from J, with 8 bases between. CDR3 length: 14 amino acids. Germline-derived CDR1 and CDR2 are SNHLY and FYNNEI. Sorted subsets were amplified in replicate PCRs using 200 to 250 ng DNA, about 30,000 T cell genomes. The table came from immunoSEQ multiplex PCR; TCRdb's copy has only in-frame clones and leaves some out. The repertoire has 300,000 or so clones, 74% of them found once; the top ten carry about a tenth. Notes on this clone: Its antigen is as yet unknown.

Study results and caveats: Against clonotypes common to all four donors, non-shared ones had lower generation probabilities. Depth was large, yet rarefaction showed that sorted-subset sequencing was incomplete.

The sample was memory CD4+ T cells sorted from blood. Subset of the sample: CD45RA-negative fraction. The chain joins TRBV2 to TRBJ1-2; no definite D call. The origin of this receptor is a man aged 25-40 years in good health. The CDR3 coding sequence is TGTGCCAGCAGTGATAAGGGTACTAACTATGGCTACACCTTC. This translates into CASSDKGTNYGYTF.